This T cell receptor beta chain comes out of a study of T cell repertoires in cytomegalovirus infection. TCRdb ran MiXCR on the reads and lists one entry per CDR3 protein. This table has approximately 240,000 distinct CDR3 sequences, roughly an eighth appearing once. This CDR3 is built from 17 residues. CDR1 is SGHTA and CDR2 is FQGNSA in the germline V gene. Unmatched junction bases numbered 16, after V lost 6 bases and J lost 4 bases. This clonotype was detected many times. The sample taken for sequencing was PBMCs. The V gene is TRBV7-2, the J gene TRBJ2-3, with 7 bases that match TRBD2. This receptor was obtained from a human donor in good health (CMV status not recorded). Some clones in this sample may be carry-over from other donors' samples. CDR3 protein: CASSRGRASAGADTQYF. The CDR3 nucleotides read TGTGCCAGCAGTCGGGGGAGGGCTAGTGCGGGCGCAGATACGCAGTATTTT.